This is a list of T cell receptor beta chains from one sample in a study of identical twins. Using its own MiXCR run on the 5' RACE reads, TCRdb lists one record per CDR3 protein. The data hold around 530,000 distinct CDR3 sequences, with 15% observed a single time. The data were also submitted as part of a second study, on yellow fever vaccine responses in identical twins.

Sequencing was done on a sample of CD4+ T cells sorted from blood. These receptors were collected from a woman in her late teens or twenties in good health. Each CDR3 is given with its conserved first and last residue. The order of the fields is CDR3 length, D gene, J gene, V gene, clone size, CDR3 protein, CDR3 DNA. The D gene is left open where the match is weak. For some rows the clone size is stated as once, few or many, or as a class when expanded; others skip it.

14,-,TRBJ2-1,TRBV6-5,few,CASSYGILSNEQFF,TGTGCCAGCAGTTATGGGATCCTATCCAATGAGCAGTTCTTC
14,-,TRBJ1-2,TRBV7-9,few,CASSLVSGLEGYTF,TGTGCCAGCAGCTTAGTGAGTGGCCTGGAGGGCTACACCTTC
14,-,TRBJ1-3,TRBV20-1,-,CSAGGTSAGNTIYF,TGCAGTGCTGGCGGGACATCAGCTGGAAACACCATATATTTT
15,TRBD2,TRBJ2-3,TRBV27,-,CASSPLAGQTDTQYF,TGTGCCAGCAGTCCCTTAGCGGGACAAACAGATACGCAGTATTTT
16,-,TRBJ2-1,TRBV5-8,-,CASSLAVLSSYNEQFF,TGTGCCAGCAGCTTGGCTGTGCTCAGCTCCTACAATGAGCAGTTCTTC
14,TRBD1,TRBJ1-1,TRBV10-3,-,CAIWTPDRVTEAFF,TGTGCCATCTGGACCCCCGACAGGGTCACTGAAGCTTTCTTT
15,-,TRBJ2-5,TRBV28,-,CASSLPLAKQETQYF,TGTGCCAGCAGTCTGCCTCTAGCGAAACAAGAGACCCAGTACTTC
14,-,TRBJ2-3,TRBV20-1,few,CSARGGGTTDTQYF,TGCAGTGCTAGAGGAGGGGGAACCACAGATACGCAGTATTTT
16,TRBD2,TRBJ2-1,TRBV11-2,-,CASSLDRAGGRHEQFF,TGTGCCAGCAGCTTAGATAGGGCGGGAGGACGCCATGAGCAGTTCTTC
14,TRBD1,TRBJ2-5,TRBV24-1,few,CATSTGGSGETQYF,TGTGCCACCAGTACAGGGGGATCGGGTGAGACCCAGTACTTC
15,TRBD2,TRBJ2-3,TRBV7-9,-,CASSKTSGIPDTQYF,TGTGCCAGCAGCAAGACTAGCGGGATACCAGATACGCAGTATTTT
13,-,TRBJ1-2,TRBV3-1,-,CASSQPRTSGYTF,TGTGCCAGCAGCCAACCACGGACTAGTGGCTACACCTTC
18,TRBD1,TRBJ1-5,TRBV11-2,-,CASSFLDRVLNSNQPQHF,TGTGCCAGCAGCTTCCTCGACAGGGTCCTAAATAGCAATCAGCCCCAGCATTTT
15,-,TRBJ2-6,TRBV28,few,CASSLWAPGANVLTF,TGTGCCAGCAGTTTATGGGCCCCTGGGGCCAACGTCCTGACTTTC
14,-,TRBJ2-2,TRBV24-1,many,CATSDGLRTGELFF,TGTGCCACCAGTGATGGGTTGAGGACCGGGGAGCTGTTTTTT
13,TRBD1,TRBJ2-7,TRBV20-1,-,CSAVYRGPYEQYF,TGCAGTGCTGTCTACAGGGGCCCCTACGAGCAGTACTTC
14,TRBD2,TRBJ2-1,TRBV12-3/TRBV12-4,-,CASSLGLAGGPLFF,TGTGCCAGCAGTTTGGGGCTAGCGGGGGGGCCCTTGTTCTTC
16,TRBD2,TRBJ2-7,TRBV2,few,CASSRTSGRLSYEQYF,TGTGCCAGCAGCCGGACTAGCGGGAGGCTTTCCTACGAGCAGTACTTC
12,-,TRBJ2-7,TRBV28,few,CASGTTSYEQYF,TGTGCCAGCGGGACAACCTCCTACGAGCAGTACTTC
15,-,TRBJ1-2,TRBV4-1,few,CASSQDLTENYGYTF,TGCGCCAGCAGCCAAGACCTGACAGAGAACTATGGCTACACCTTC
11,-,TRBJ2-1,TRBV10-3,few,CAISEGYSKFF,TGTGCCATCAGTGAGGGCTACTCGAAGTTCTTC
17,-,TRBJ1-5,TRBV7-9,few,CASSRGGGRRSNQPQHF,TGTGCCAGCAGTCGAGGGGGGGGGCGAAGGAGCAATCAGCCCCAGCATTTT
16,TRBD2,TRBJ2-7,TRBV9,few,CASSVAPTSGFYEQYF,TGTGCCAGCAGCGTAGCCCCGACTAGCGGGTTCTACGAGCAGTACTTC
14,TRBD1,TRBJ2-1,TRBV5-1,few,CASSWTGTGNEQFF,TGCGCCAGCAGCTGGACCGGGACAGGGAATGAGCAGTTCTTC
15,TRBD2,TRBJ2-3,TRBV24-1,-,CATATSGSTTDTQYF,TGTGCCACCGCGACTAGCGGGAGCACTACAGATACGCAGTATTTT
16,TRBD2,TRBJ2-5,TRBV28,few,CASSSGTSGRQETQYF,TGTGCCAGCAGTTCTGGGACTAGCGGAAGACAAGAGACCCAGTACTTC
16,TRBD2,TRBJ2-3,TRBV7-2,-,CASNRRLAGATDTQYF,TGTGCCAGCAATCGGAGACTAGCGGGAGCAACAGATACGCAGTATTTT
13,-,TRBJ1-1,TRBV5-1,few,CASSSGTVEEAFF,TGCGCCAGCAGCTCAGGGACGGTTGAAGAAGCTTTCTTT
14,TRBD1,TRBJ1-2,TRBV5-1,-,CASSTTGTGPGYTF,TGCGCCAGCAGCACTACCGGGACAGGGCCTGGCTACACCTTC
15,TRBD1,TRBJ2-7,TRBV10-3,-,CAISRTGEISHEQYF,TGTGCCATCAGTCGGACAGGGGAGATCAGCCACGAGCAGTACTTC
15,TRBD1,TRBJ2-3,TRBV18,-,CASSQGQGNTDTQYF,TGTGCCAGCTCACAAGGACAGGGGAACACAGATACGCAGTATTTT
15,-,TRBJ1-1,TRBV6-1,-,CASRLSGQTNTEAFF,TGTGCCAGCAGGCTATCCGGACAGACGAACACTGAAGCTTTCTTT
15,-,TRBJ2-3,TRBV6-1,-,CASRGEVWDTDTQYF,TGTGCCAGCAGGGGGGAGGTGTGGGACACAGATACGCAGTATTTT
18,-,TRBJ2-1,TRBV15,many,CATGKRQGAGASYNEQFF,TGTGCCACCGGCAAAAGGCAGGGCGCCGGTGCGTCCTACAATGAGCAGTTCTTC
13,-,TRBJ1-2,TRBV20-1,-,CSAPYLLGYGYTF,TGCAGTGCCCCTTATCTATTGGGCTATGGCTACACCTTC
16,-,TRBJ2-5,TRBV10-3,-,CAIKPAQSTVEETQYF,TGTGCCATCAAACCAGCTCAATCTACAGTTGAAGAGACCCAGTACTTC
16,TRBD1,TRBJ2-1,TRBV12-3/TRBV12-4,few,CASSSSRTGRYNEQFF,TGTGCCAGCAGTTCGTCGAGGACAGGCCGATACAATGAGCAGTTCTTC
15,TRBD2,TRBJ2-2,TRBV12-3/TRBV12-4,few,CASSQRESGTGELFF,TGTGCCAGCAGTCAGCGGGAGTCGGGCACCGGGGAGCTGTTTTTT
13,-,TRBJ2-2,TRBV20-1,-,CSARVSGTGELFF,TGCAGTGCTAGAGTGAGCGGCACCGGGGAGCTGTTTTTT
14,-,TRBJ2-7,TRBV5-6,-,CASSFRRISYEQYF,TGTGCCAGCAGCTTCAGGAGAATCTCCTACGAGCAGTACTTC
15,TRBD2,TRBJ2-5,TRBV11-3,-,CASSAGTRYQETQYF,TGTGCCAGCAGCGCCGGGACTAGATACCAAGAGACCCAGTACTTC
18,TRBD1,TRBJ2-2,TRBV10-3,few,CAIRARHGQGEDTGELFF,TGTGCCATCAGGGCCAGACACGGACAGGGGGAGGACACCGGGGAGCTGTTTTTT
14,-,TRBJ1-6,TRBV20-1,few,CSALAGNGNSPLHF,TGCAGTGCCCTGGCAGGGAATGGCAATTCACCCCTCCACTTT
16,-,TRBJ2-2,TRBV5-1,few,CASSLTGRPNTGELFF,TGCGCCAGCAGCTTGACAGGTCGGCCGAACACCGGGGAGCTGTTTTTT
12,-,TRBJ2-7,TRBV7-2,-,CASSRDNYEQYF,TGTGCCAGCAGCCGCGACAACTACGAGCAGTACTTC
16,TRBD2,TRBJ2-3,TRBV6-1,-,CASSDGPSGRIYTQYF,TGTGCCAGCAGTGACGGACCTAGCGGGAGAATCTATACGCAGTATTTT
14,TRBD1,TRBJ2-1,TRBV7-2,few,CASSTRQGRNEQFF,TGTGCCAGCAGCACTAGACAGGGACGGAATGAGCAGTTCTTC
15,TRBD2,TRBJ2-1,TRBV5-1,-,CASSILAGGIYEQFF,TGCGCCAGCAGCATACTAGCGGGAGGGATCTATGAGCAGTTCTTC
14,TRBD2,TRBJ2-7,TRBV10-3,few,CAISGAGGPYEQYF,TGTGCCATCAGTGGGGCGGGAGGGCCCTACGAGCAGTACTTC
15,-,TRBJ2-2,TRBV7-9,-,CASSLGTINTGELFF,TGTGCCAGCAGCTTAGGGACCATTAACACCGGGGAGCTGTTTTTT
14,TRBD1,TRBJ1-1,TRBV12-3/TRBV12-4,few,CASNAGGSNTEAFF,TGTGCCAGCAATGCAGGGGGCAGTAACACTGAAGCTTTCTTT
15,-,TRBJ2-2,TRBV28,few,CASSLKGASNGELFF,TGTGCCAGCAGTTTAAAGGGAGCTAGTAACGGGGAGCTGTTTTTT
17,TRBD2,TRBJ2-1,TRBV27,-,CASSFRASGEPYNEQFF,TGTGCCAGCAGTTTTAGGGCTAGCGGGGAACCCTACAATGAGCAGTTCTTC
17,-,TRBJ2-6,TRBV7-2,-,CASGLVRASSGANVLTF,TGTGCCAGCGGCTTGGTCAGGGCCAGTTCTGGGGCCAACGTCCTGACTTTC